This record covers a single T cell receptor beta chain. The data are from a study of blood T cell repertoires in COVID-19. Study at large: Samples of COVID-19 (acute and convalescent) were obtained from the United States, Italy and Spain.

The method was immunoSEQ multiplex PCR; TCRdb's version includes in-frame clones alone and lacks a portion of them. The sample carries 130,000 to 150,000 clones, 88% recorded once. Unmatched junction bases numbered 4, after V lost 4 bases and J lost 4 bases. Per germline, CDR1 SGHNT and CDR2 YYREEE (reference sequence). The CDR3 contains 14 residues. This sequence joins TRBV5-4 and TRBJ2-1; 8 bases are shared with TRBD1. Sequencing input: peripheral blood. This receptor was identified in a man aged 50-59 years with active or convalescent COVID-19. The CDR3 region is CASSPRTGYNEQFF. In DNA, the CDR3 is TGTGCCAGCAGCCCCCGGACAGGGTACAATGAGCAGTTCTTC.